This record looks at one T cell receptor (beta chain) sequence and its context. These data belong to a study of blood T cell repertoires in COVID-19. Method: immunoSEQ multiplex PCR; TCRdb's copy keeps in-frame clones and lacks some. The sample contains roughly 300,000 clones, around 84% of which appear only once. CDR3 size: 13 residues. Germline-derived CDR1 and CDR2 are LGHNA and YNFKEQ. The V gene lost 1 base and the J gene lost 5 bases, with 9 bases spanning the gap. Participants were aged roughly 18 to 95 years, lived in roughly 25 US areas, and enrolled virtually. Clinical history as reported by participants underpinned cohort assignment.

The source is a woman aged 18-35 years who had recovered from COVID-19. V gene TRBV4-2 combines with J gene TRBJ2-7; D remains unclear. Input material: PBMCs or T cells enriched from blood (not recorded which). CDR3 sequence: CASSQGLRDEQYF. CDR3 nucleotides: TGTGCCAGCAGCCAAGGGCTCCGGGACGAGCAGTACTTC.